This TCR beta chain was identified in a study of technical replicates of blood from a handful of donors. Data came from immunoSEQ multiplex PCR; TCRdb stores just in-frame clones and leaves some out. The data contain about 12,000 clones, around 79% of them singletons. This clone was seen more than once but under ten times. The receptor was isolated from a human donor in good health. Sequenced material: PBMCs.

In nucleotides, the CDR3 is TGTGCCAGCAGTGAAGGACAGGGGGCGCGTGAGACCCAGTACTTC. Its protein is CASSEGQGARETQYF. This rearrangement joins TRBV25-1 to TRBJ2-5; 11 nucleotides line up with TRBD1. The CDR3 sequence is 15 residues long. V shed 2 bases, J shed 5 bases, and the junction held 4 bases outside the gene matches. Germline V CDR1 and CDR2: MGHDK, SYGVNS.